Sequencing of this TCR beta chain was carried out in a study of cytomegalovirus exposure and HLA in healthy donors. Background on the study: Out of roughly 200 million T cells, an earlier analysis found around 120 million unique TCR beta sequences in total.

There are 13 residues in the CDR3. The V gene's germline CDR1 is MNHEY and CDR2 SVGAGI. V gave up 6 bases and J gave up 2 bases, with 10 bases separating them. PCR involved 60 Vbeta and 13 Jbeta primers. The repertoire was sequenced with immunoSEQ multiplex PCR; TCRdb's copy has only in-frame clones and lacks some. The sample has roughly 150,000 clones; over 8% are singletons. The sequencing sample was made of PBMCs. This TCR came from a male donor in good health and CMV-seronegative. The chain combines TRBV6-5 with TRBJ1-2; tentative D call: TRBD1 (6 bases). This chain's CDR3 is CASSRQENYGYTF. The CDR3 DNA sequence: TGTGCCAGCAGCCGACAGGAGAACTATGGCTACACCTTC.